This T cell receptor (beta chain) was identified during a study of T-cell reconstitution after alpha-beta-depleted transplantation in children. This clonotype was observed at least ten times. Trimming took 5 bases from V and 0 from J, leaving 8 bases between them. This CDR3 has 15 amino acids. Germline V gene lookup returns CDR1 SGHVS and CDR2 FQNEAQ. TCRbeta library preparation incorporated unique molecular identifiers. Via MiXCR, TCRdb re-called the PCR reads, giving one row per CDR3 protein. This repertoire shows 440,000 or so distinct CDR3 sequences, roughly 10% found once; its top ten account for roughly 5.5%.

The sample consisted of PBMCs from the stem cell graft donor, taken from the stem cell graft. The source of this sequence is a human donor who donated a stem cell graft to a child with acute myeloid leukemia. The V and J genes are TRBV7-8 and TRBJ2-6; D gene ambiguous. CDR3 sequence (DNA): TGTGCCAGCAGCCCTGGGAACTCTGGGGCCAACGTCCTGACTTTC. As protein: CASSPGNSGANVLTF.